This T cell receptor (beta chain) is drawn from a study of human T cells and chemical hapten exposure (dated by TCRdb to about 2021). Regarding the study in general: For sensitization, 2% DPC in acetone was applied to a roughly 2 cm by roughly 2 cm area of upper inner arm skin. Patients additionally received weekly therapeutic DPC doses to the scalp throughout the roughly 23-week study period. Patch tests used Finn chambers with 0.01% DPC on the upper back, scored after 6 days by International Contact Dermatitis Research Group standards. The mostly female patient cohort included alopecia areata with under or over 50% scalp involvement, alopecia totalis and alopecia universalis. Libraries were pooled for sequencing, and variation in per-sample TCR yields was attributed mainly to small differences in library volumes within the pool. Peripheral blood TCR repertoire changes were tracked in vivo in alopecia patients during primary and secondary sensitization to the hapten diphenylcyclopropenone (DPC). Blood was sampled from patients pre-sensitization (week 0) and at 2, 6 and about 24 weeks after DPC sensitization. Approximately 28 alopecia patients gave blood for TCR sequencing at one to four time points (pre-sensitization, 2, 6 and 24 weeks). For every blood RNA sample, sequencing covered both the TCR alpha and TCR beta chains. Results and caveats for the whole study, not just this receptor: DPC sensitization did not change the number of TCRs with a frequency above 1 in 1000, and there was no evidence of changes in global repertoire structure. Expanded TCRs formed significantly more large CDR3 similarity clusters than pre-sensitization or healthy control sets, consistent with antigen-driven responses. The number of PT1 expanded TCRs positively correlated with patch test score, significant at thresholds 8, 16 and 32 but not 4. All patients had alopecia, a presumed autoimmune disease, so their immune response might differ from that of healthy individuals. After repeated subsampling, the strength of the expansion versus patch-test correlation and the threshold at which it became significant changed.

Taken from the germline V gene, the CDR1 and CDR2 loops are SGHTA and FQGNSA. Trimming at the junction amounts to 2 bases on V and 5 bases on J, and the germline ends lie 12 bases apart. The CDR3 runs 14 amino acids, cysteine and phenylalanine included. Only the CDR3 part of the read is kept: 42 bases, read in frame from the first base. The time point label corresponds to: patch test 3, about 24 weeks after DPC sensitization. Read against the paper, the sample's treatment or condition label means: therapeutic diphenylcyclopropenone sensitization with weekly scalp DPC. Unfractionated whole blood was collected in Tempus Blood RNA tubes, and total RNA was extracted from that blood. Blood at each patch-test visit was drawn before the patch test was applied. Patients were considered eligible if aged 18 to 70, diagnosed with alopecia and deemed suitable for DPC therapy, and patients were excluded if pregnant.

Libraries were prepared through RACE. Sequencing used a NextSeq 500. During library preparation, unique molecular identifiers were attached to individual cDNA molecules so that TCRs could be counted quantitatively and reproducibly. For the original study's pipeline: Samples had a median of about 96,000 TCRs, with a range from 23,224 to 690,600. The Decombinator software suite was used to annotate the V, J and CDR3 of the TCR reads. To make PS versus PT1 abundance plots, every sample was subsampled to the same number of TCRs (28,000). Expanded TCRs were defined as absent before sensitization and observed at least eight times at the 2-week time point. The public reads were reanalyzed by TCRdb: fastp trimming at Q25, MiXCR alignment, in-frame beta chains only. Rows with a matching CDR3 protein are joined into one entry that keeps the most common DNA and genes. TCRdb's processing, not the study's, gives the V and J calls here. The sample has 40,000 or so distinct CDR3 sequences on record, roughly 13% of them singletons. Together, the top ten hold about 2.5% of the sample.

This clonotype is described as medium-sized (0.01 to 0.1%). The antigen this receptor binds is unknown. Base qualities are not provided; no much larger clone lies one nucleotide away. Sample: whole blood, taken in connection with sensitization to the hapten diphenylcyclopropenone (DPC). Recombination joined TRBV7-2 with TRBJ1-1, with the D gene not clear enough to name. This TCR was recovered from a woman in her thirties or forties with alopecia areata. Some clones in this sample may be carry-over from other donors' samples. The bases read TGTGCCAGCAGCTTAACGCTGGGTAGGACTGAAGCTTTCTTT. It translates to CASSLTLGRTEAFF.